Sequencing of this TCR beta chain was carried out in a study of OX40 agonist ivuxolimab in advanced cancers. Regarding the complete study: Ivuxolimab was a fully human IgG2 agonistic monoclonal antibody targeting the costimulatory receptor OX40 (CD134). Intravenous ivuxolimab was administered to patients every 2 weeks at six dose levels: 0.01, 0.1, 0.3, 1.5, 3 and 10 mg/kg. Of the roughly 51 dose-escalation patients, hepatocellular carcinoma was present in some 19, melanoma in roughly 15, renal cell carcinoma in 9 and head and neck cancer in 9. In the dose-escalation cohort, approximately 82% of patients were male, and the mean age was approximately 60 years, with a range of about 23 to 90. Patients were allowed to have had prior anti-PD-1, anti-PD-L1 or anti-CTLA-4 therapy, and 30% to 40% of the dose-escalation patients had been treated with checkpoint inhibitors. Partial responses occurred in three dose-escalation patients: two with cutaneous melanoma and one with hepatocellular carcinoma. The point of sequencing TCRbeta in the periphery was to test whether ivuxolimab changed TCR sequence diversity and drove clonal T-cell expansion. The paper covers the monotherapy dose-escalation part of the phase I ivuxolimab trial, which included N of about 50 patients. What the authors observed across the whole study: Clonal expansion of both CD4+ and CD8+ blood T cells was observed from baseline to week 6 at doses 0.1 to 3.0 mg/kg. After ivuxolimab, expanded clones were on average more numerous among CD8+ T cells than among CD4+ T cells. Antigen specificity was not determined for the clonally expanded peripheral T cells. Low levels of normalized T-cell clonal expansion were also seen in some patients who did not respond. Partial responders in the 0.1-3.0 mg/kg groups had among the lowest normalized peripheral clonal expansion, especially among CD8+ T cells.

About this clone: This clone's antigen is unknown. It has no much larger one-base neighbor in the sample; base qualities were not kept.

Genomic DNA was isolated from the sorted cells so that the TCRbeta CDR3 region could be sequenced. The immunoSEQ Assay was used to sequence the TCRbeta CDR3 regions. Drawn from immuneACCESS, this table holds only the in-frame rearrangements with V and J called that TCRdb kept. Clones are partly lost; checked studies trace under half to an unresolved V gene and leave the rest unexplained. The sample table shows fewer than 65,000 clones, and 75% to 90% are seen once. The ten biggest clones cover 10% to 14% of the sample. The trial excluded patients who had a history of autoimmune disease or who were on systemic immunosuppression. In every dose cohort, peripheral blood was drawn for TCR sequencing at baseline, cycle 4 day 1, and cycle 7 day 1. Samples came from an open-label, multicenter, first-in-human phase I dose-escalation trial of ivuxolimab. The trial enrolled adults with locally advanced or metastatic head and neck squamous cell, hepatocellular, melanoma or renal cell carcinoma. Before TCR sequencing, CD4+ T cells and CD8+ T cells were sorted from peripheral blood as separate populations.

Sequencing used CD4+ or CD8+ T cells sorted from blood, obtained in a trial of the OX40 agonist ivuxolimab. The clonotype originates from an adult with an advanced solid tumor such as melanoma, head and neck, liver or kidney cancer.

The CDR3: CASSRDTGREQYF. The DNA reads as follows: TGTGCCAGCAGCCGCGACACGGGCCGCGAGCAGTACTTC. The V and J segments used are TRBV5-4 and TRBJ2-5; there is no confident call for the D gene. The DNA matches TRBJ2-7 better at its end, which makes the J call doubtful. Via the germline V gene (reference sequence), CDR1 is SGHNT and CDR2 YYREEE. Taken from cysteine to phenylalanine, the CDR3 has 13 residues. The entry retains the CDR3 DNA only, 39 bases that are in frame from base 1.